These T cell receptor beta chains were read from a single sample in a study of blood T cell repertoires in COVID-19. Clones were sequenced by immunoSEQ multiplex PCR, and TCRdb holds only the in-frame ones, with some missing. The table has fewer than 300,000 clones, around four fifths seen once. Source material: peripheral blood. The source is a woman aged 50 to 65 who had recovered from COVID-19. CDR3s leave out the opening cysteine and the closing phenylalanine or tryptophan.

v_gene: TRBV19; j_gene: TRBJ2-2; CDR3aa: ASSGAGTNTGELF
v_gene: TRBV7-3; j_gene: TRBJ2-1; CDR3aa: ASSSQTANEQF
v_gene: TRBV27; j_gene: TRBJ1-6; CDR3aa: ASGRTGGNSPLH
v_gene: TRBV28; j_gene: TRBJ1-1; CDR3aa: ASPSEQGTF
v_gene: TRBV19; j_gene: TRBJ2-7; CDR3aa: ASSFVPLAGLAGGATYEQY
v_gene: TRBV28; j_gene: TRBJ2-1; CDR3aa: ASSSGGNYNEQF
v_gene: TRBV6-2/TRBV6-3; j_gene: TRBJ2-3; CDR3aa: ASSYSGGTGDTQY
v_gene: TRBV5-5; j_gene: TRBJ1-1; CDR3aa: ASSYTRAGVLTEAF
v_gene: TRBV4-2; j_gene: TRBJ1-4; CDR3aa: ASSQGSEKLF
v_gene: TRBV11-3; j_gene: TRBJ1-1; CDR3aa: ASSASGGRAF
v_gene: TRBV4-3; j_gene: TRBJ1-2; CDR3aa: ASSRKGGYGYT
v_gene: TRBV29-1; j_gene: TRBJ1-4; CDR3aa: SVGGTAFNEKLF
v_gene: TRBV18; j_gene: TRBJ2-2; CDR3aa: ASSPRIRGRTNTGELF
v_gene: TRBV6-2/TRBV6-3; j_gene: TRBJ2-5; CDR3aa: ASSYSAGEQETQY
v_gene: TRBV24-1; j_gene: TRBJ2-3; CDR3aa: ATSDYQGRGGGTDTQY